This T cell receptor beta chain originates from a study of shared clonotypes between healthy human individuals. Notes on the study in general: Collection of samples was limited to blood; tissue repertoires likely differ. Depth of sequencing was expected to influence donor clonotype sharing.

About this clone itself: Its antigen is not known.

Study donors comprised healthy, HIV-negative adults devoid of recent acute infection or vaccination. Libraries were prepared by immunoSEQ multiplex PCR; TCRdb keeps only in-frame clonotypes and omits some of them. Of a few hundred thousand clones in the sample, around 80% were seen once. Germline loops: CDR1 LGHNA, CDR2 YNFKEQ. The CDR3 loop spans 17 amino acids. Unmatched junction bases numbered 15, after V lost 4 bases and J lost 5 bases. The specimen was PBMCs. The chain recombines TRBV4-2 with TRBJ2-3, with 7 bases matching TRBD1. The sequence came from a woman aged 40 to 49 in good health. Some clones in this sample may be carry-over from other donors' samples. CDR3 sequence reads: CASSRVGGGSERDTQYF. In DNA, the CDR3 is TGTGCCAGCAGCCGAGTAGGGGGCGGGTCCGAGAGAGATACGCAGTATTTT.